Described below is a single TCR beta chain sequence and its context. This sample was included in a study of cytomegalovirus exposure and HLA in healthy donors. V dropped 3 bases and J dropped 4; count of bases not matched to a gene: 17. In germline, CDR1 is MGHRA, CDR2 YSYEKL. The CDR3 is 18 residues long. Primers: 60 Vbeta forward and 13 Jbeta reverse. Profiled with immunoSEQ multiplex PCR; TCRdb holds only in-frame clones, not every one. The sample includes some 160,000 clones, around 83% of them seen just once. The origin of this receptor is a man aged 50 or older in good health and CMV-seropositive. The chain is built from TRBV4-1 and TRBJ1-2, with 7 bases matching TRBD1. Sequencing input: PBMCs. The DNA for the CDR3 is TGCGCCAGCAGCCAGATATTATCTAGGGGGCGCTCTGGCTATGGCTACACCTTC. As protein: CASSQILSRGRSGYGYTF.